This T cell receptor (beta chain) was sequenced in a study of cytomegalovirus exposure and HLA in healthy donors. PCR employed 60 Vbeta and 13 Jbeta primers. Assay: immunoSEQ multiplex PCR; the TCRdb copy retains only in-frame clones and omits some. The repertoire holds over 150,000 clones, with 65% to 90% as singletons. With 5 bases removed from V and 4 bases from J, the gap between germline ends came to 18 bases. CDR1 SGHTA and CDR2 FQGNSA come from the germline V gene. This CDR3 has 16 residues. The TCR was taken from a human donor in good health. The rearrangement uses TRBV7-2 and TRBJ2-1; D is perhaps TRBD2 (9 bases). Sequencing was performed on PBMCs. The DNA of the CDR3 is TGTGCCAGCAGCCCAGGGGGCGGGGGGGCGTACAATGAGCAGTTCTTC. It codes for CASSPGGGGAYNEQFF. The full variable domain, with the rest looked up from reference TRBV7-2 and TRBJ2-1, is GAGVSQSPSNKVTEKGKDVELRCDPISGHTALYWYRQSLGQGLEFLIYFQGNSAPDKSGLPSDRFSAERTGGSVSTLTIQRTQQEDSAVYLCASSPGGGGAYNEQFFGPGTRLTVL.